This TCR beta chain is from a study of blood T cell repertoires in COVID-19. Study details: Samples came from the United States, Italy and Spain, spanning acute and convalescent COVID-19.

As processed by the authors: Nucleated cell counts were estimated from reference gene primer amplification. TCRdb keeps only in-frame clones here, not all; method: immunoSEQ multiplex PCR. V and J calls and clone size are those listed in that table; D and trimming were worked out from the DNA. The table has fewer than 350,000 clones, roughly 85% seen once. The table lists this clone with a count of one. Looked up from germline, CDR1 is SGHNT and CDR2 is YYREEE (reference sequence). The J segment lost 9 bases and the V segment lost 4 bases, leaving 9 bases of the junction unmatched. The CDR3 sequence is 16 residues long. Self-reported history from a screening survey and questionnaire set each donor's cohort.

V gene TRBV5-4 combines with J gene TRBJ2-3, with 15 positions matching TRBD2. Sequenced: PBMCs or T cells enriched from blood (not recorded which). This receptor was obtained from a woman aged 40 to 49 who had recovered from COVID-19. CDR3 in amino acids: CASSLRTSGRAGTQYF. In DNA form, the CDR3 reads TGTGCCAGCAGCCTTAGGACTAGCGGGAGGGCCGGGACGCAGTATTTT.